One and the same sample provided the 13 T cell receptor beta chains below, sequenced in a study of OX40 agonist ivuxolimab in advanced cancers. The protocol was immunoSEQ multiplex PCR, while the TCRdb copy is restricted to in-frame clones and leaves out a portion. The table includes just over 20,000 clones, around 87% detected once. The input for sequencing was CD4+ or CD8+ T cells sorted from blood, taken in a trial of the OX40 agonist ivuxolimab. The receptors derive from an adult with an advanced solid tumor such as melanoma, head and neck, liver or kidney cancer.

This rearrangement joins TRBV5-6 to TRBJ1-1, with D hard to call. V lost 0 bases and J 8 bases, leaving 5 bases between the germline ends. Germline V gene sequence: CDR1 SGHDT, CDR2 YYEEEE. The CDR3 runs to 11 residues. The CDR3 loop reads CASSLVQEAFF. CDR3 sequence (DNA): TGTGCCAGCAGCTTGGTCCAGGAAGCTTTCTTT.

The J gene is TRBJ2-7, the V gene TRBV19; unclear D gene. V was clipped by 3 bases and J by 6 bases, with 12 bases between them. CDR3 length: 13 residues. Germline CDR1 reads LNHDA; CDR2 reads SQIVND (reference sequence). Here the CDR3 DNA reads TGTGCCAGTAGTATGGGCAGTTATTCCGAGCAGTACTTC. Its translation is CASSMGSYSEQYF.

The rearrangement uses TRBV30 and TRBJ2-6, with D unclear. Germline CDR1 reads GTSNPN; CDR2 reads SVGIG (reference sequence). The CDR3 runs 10 residues. With 1 base removed from V and 11 bases from J, the gap between germline ends came to 3 bases. CDR3 loop: CAWSDDVLTF. For the CDR3, the DNA is TGTGCCTGGAGTGACGACGTCCTGACTTTC.

This clone was detected only once. The chain employs TRBV13 and TRBJ2-5; 8 nucleotides line up with TRBD1. CDR3 length: 15 amino acids. Germline V gene lookup returns CDR1 PRHDT and CDR2 FYEKMQ (reference sequence). After removal of 5 bases from V and 2 bases from J, the junction contained 7 bases not matched to a gene. The CDR3 reads CASSDTGTGQETQYF. In DNA form, the CDR3 reads TGTGCCAGCAGCGATACCGGGACAGGACAAGAGACCCAGTACTTC.

The rearrangement uses TRBV7-8 and TRBJ2-3; D ambiguous. The CDR3 sequence is 11 residues long. In germline, CDR1 is SGHVS, CDR2 FQNEAQ. Trimming removed 4 bases at V and 4 bases at J, with 3 bases between. In DNA form, the CDR3 reads TGTGCCAGCAGCTCAGCAGATACGCAGTATTTT. Encoded protein: CASSSADTQYF.

The genes are TRBV11-2 and TRBJ1-1; D remains unclear. Per the germline V gene, CDR1 is SGHAT and CDR2 is FQNNGV. With 2 bases removed from V and 1 base from J, the gap between germline ends came to 8 bases. The CDR3 covers 14 residues. CDR3 in DNA: TGTGCCAGCAGCTTATACGCGGGGAACACTGAAGCTTTCTTT. The encoded protein is CASSLYAGNTEAFF.

This rearrangement joins TRBV12-5 to TRBJ2-5; TRBD1 agrees at 10 bases. CDR3 length: 15 amino acids. Per germline, CDR1 LGHNT and CDR2 FRNRAP. Losses at the gene ends were 6 bases for V and 3 bases for J; bases not matched to a gene: 7. CDR3 nucleotide sequence: TGTGCTAGTGGCCATGTAGGACAGGGGGAAGAGACCCAGTACTTC. Protein: CASGHVGQGEETQYF.

This chain joins TRBV4-1 and TRBJ2-7, with 12 bases that match TRBD2. Germline V gives CDR1 MGHRA, CDR2 YSYEKL. V shed 3 bases, J shed 3 bases, and the junction held 3 bases outside the gene matches. The CDR3 covers 15 residues. CDR3 loop: CASSHRLAGVYEQYF. The CDR3 DNA reads TGCGCCAGCAGCCACCGACTAGCGGGAGTCTACGAGCAGTACTTC.

CDR3 DNA sequence: TGTGCCAGCAGCCAGGACCCGTTGACAGCCAACTATGGCTACACCTTC. This sequence encodes CASSQDPLTANYGYTF. This chain links TRBV4-2 with TRBJ1-2; D perhaps matches TRBD1 (5 bases). CDR1 is LGHNA, CDR2 YNFKEQ, per germline. There are 16 residues in the CDR3. The V gene lost 3 bases and the J gene lost 2 bases, with 16 bases spanning the gap.

V and J are TRBV19 and TRBJ1-1; D possibly corresponds to TRBD1 (5 bases). The ends were cut back, 1 base at V and 4 bases at J, with 10 bases in the middle. The CDR3 loop spans 14 amino acids. CDR1 and CDR2 from the germline V gene are LNHDA and SQIVND (reference sequence). The CDR3 DNA is TGTGCCAGTAGTATAGGTGGGGCTGGCACTGAAGCTTTCTTT. This codes for CASSIGGAGTEAFF.

The rearrangement uses TRBV5-6 and TRBJ1-4, with unresolved D. CDR3 length equals 15 residues. CDR1 is SGHDT, CDR2 YYEEEE, per germline. With 0 bases removed from V and 4 bases from J, the gap between germline ends came to 10 bases. The CDR3 DNA reads TGTGCCAGCAGCTTGGGCGGGCGGGGTAATGAAAAACTGTTTTTT. The encoded protein is CASSLGGRGNEKLFF.

The chain is built from TRBV6-6 and TRBJ2-5; TRBD2 might be the D (5 bases). Trimming left V 4 bases short and J 0 bases short, with 12 bases between. Germline V gives CDR1 MNHNY, CDR2 SVGAGI (reference sequence). This CDR3 is 15 amino acids long. As DNA, the CDR3 is TGTGCCAGCAGTTCTACCTTGGGAGACCAAGAGACCCAGTACTTC. This translates into CASSSTLGDQETQYF.

V is TRBV10-1 and J is TRBJ1-6, with D possibly matching TRBD1 (5 bases). V lost 0 bases to trimming and J lost 10 bases, with 19 bases between them. Looked up from germline, CDR1 is WNHNN and CDR2 is SYGVQD (reference sequence). This CDR3 spans 17 amino acids. The DNA for the CDR3 is TGCGCCAGCAGTGAGTCAGCGGGCCAGGGAGGGTTCTCACCCCTCCACTTT. It translates to CASSESAGQGGFSPLHF.